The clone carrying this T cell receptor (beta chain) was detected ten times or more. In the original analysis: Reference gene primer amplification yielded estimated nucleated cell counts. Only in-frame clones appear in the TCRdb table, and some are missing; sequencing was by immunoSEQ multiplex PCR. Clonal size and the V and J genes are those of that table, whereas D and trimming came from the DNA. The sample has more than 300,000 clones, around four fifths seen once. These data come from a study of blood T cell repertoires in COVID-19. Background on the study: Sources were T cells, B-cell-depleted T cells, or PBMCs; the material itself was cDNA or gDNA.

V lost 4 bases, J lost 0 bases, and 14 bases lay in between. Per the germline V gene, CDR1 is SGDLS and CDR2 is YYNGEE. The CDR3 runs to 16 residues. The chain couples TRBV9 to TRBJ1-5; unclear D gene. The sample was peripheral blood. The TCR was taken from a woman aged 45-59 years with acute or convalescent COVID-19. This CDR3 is CASSPDGLYSNQPQHF. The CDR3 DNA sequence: TGTGCCAGCAGCCCGGACGGACTTTATAGCAATCAGCCCCAGCATTTT.